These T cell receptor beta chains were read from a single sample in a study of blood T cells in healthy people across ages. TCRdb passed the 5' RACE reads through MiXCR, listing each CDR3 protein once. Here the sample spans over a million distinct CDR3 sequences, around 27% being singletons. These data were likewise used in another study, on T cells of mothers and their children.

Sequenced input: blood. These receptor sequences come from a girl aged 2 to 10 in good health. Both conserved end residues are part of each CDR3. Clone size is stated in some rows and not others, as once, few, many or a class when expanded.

cdr3_aa: CASSVQGAPSGELFF; j_call: TRBJ2-2; v_call: TRBV2; clone_size: few
cdr3_aa: CAIGSGLGGSYEQYF; j_call: TRBJ2-7; v_call: TRBV7-9; clone_size: few
cdr3_aa: CASSSNPDRGTDTQYF; j_call: TRBJ2-3; v_call: TRBV6-1; clone_size: few
cdr3_aa: CASSLGLLRDEKLFF; j_call: TRBJ1-4; v_call: TRBV6-1; clone_size: .
cdr3_aa: CASSYTATPGGDEQFF; j_call: .; v_call: TRBV6-5; clone_size: .
cdr3_aa: CSPAGGHTNEQFF; j_call: TRBJ2-1; v_call: TRBV20-1; clone_size: few
cdr3_aa: CAISAGPGQEGETQYF; j_call: TRBJ2-5; v_call: TRBV10-3; clone_size: few
cdr3_aa: CSATNRQGTQYF; j_call: TRBJ2-5; v_call: TRBV20-1; clone_size: few
cdr3_aa: CASPVSPDNEQFF; j_call: TRBJ2-1; v_call: TRBV2; clone_size: .
cdr3_aa: CSAKRGSSYNEQFF; j_call: TRBJ2-1; v_call: TRBV20-1; clone_size: few
cdr3_aa: CSAQGLDGYTF; j_call: TRBJ1-2; v_call: TRBV20-1; clone_size: few
cdr3_aa: CSAELLNEQFF; j_call: TRBJ2-1; v_call: TRBV20-1; clone_size: few
cdr3_aa: CASSYLTGYTGELFF; j_call: TRBJ2-2; v_call: TRBV6-2/TRBV6-3; clone_size: few
cdr3_aa: CASSLDTGGDYGYTF; j_call: TRBJ1-2; v_call: TRBV7-9; clone_size: .
cdr3_aa: CASSPIFVISYGYTF; j_call: TRBJ1-2; v_call: TRBV5-6; clone_size: .
cdr3_aa: CASRGADRDYGYTF; j_call: TRBJ1-2; v_call: TRBV21-1; clone_size: .
cdr3_aa: CASSDRGLGSYEQYF; j_call: TRBJ2-7; v_call: TRBV3-1; clone_size: .
cdr3_aa: CASSEALWDKNF; j_call: TRBJ2-7; v_call: TRBV2; clone_size: .
cdr3_aa: CASRILQGRGYTF; j_call: TRBJ1-2; v_call: TRBV28; clone_size: .
cdr3_aa: CASSQGRLAGEETQYF; j_call: TRBJ2-5; v_call: TRBV4-2; clone_size: .
cdr3_aa: CASRAGQGSEQYF; j_call: TRBJ2-7; v_call: TRBV5-1; clone_size: .
cdr3_aa: CASSVAVRGTRDYNEQFF; j_call: TRBJ2-1; v_call: TRBV9; clone_size: many
cdr3_aa: CASSFGDRDADTQYF; j_call: TRBJ2-3; v_call: TRBV5-1; clone_size: few
cdr3_aa: CSLREGFTDTQYF; j_call: TRBJ2-3; v_call: TRBV29-1; clone_size: .
cdr3_aa: CASTGERGHFYNEQFF; j_call: TRBJ2-1; v_call: TRBV7-2; clone_size: .
cdr3_aa: CASSLASNSGRSEQYF; j_call: TRBJ2-7; v_call: TRBV7-6; clone_size: few
cdr3_aa: CASRPRDTPYEQYF; j_call: TRBJ2-7; v_call: TRBV12-3/TRBV12-4; clone_size: few
cdr3_aa: CASSFGRGAQETQYF; j_call: TRBJ2-5; v_call: TRBV5-1; clone_size: few
cdr3_aa: CSVEKTGYNEQFF; j_call: TRBJ2-1; v_call: TRBV29-1; clone_size: .
cdr3_aa: CASSEGPDTQYF; j_call: TRBJ2-3; v_call: TRBV25-1; clone_size: few
cdr3_aa: CASSRDRVNTGELFF; j_call: TRBJ2-2; v_call: TRBV4-3; clone_size: .
cdr3_aa: CASSSLGAEQETQYF; j_call: TRBJ2-5; v_call: TRBV7-9; clone_size: .
cdr3_aa: CASSPLGRGIPNEKLFF; j_call: TRBJ1-4; v_call: TRBV12-3/TRBV12-4; clone_size: once
cdr3_aa: CASRTSGPYNEQFF; j_call: TRBJ2-1; v_call: TRBV6-2/TRBV6-3; clone_size: few
cdr3_aa: CASRGLAGTDTQYF; j_call: TRBJ2-3; v_call: TRBV12-3/TRBV12-4; clone_size: few
cdr3_aa: CASSQRSPDWGETQYF; j_call: TRBJ2-5; v_call: TRBV3-1; clone_size: few
cdr3_aa: CASSQSTAVIGSGAYEQYF; j_call: TRBJ2-7; v_call: TRBV3-1; clone_size: few
cdr3_aa: CASDPRVRNEQFF; j_call: .; v_call: TRBV2; clone_size: few
cdr3_aa: CASSNDSSYNEQFF; j_call: TRBJ2-1; v_call: TRBV5-1; clone_size: .
cdr3_aa: CASSLNDGDNSPLHF; j_call: TRBJ1-6; v_call: TRBV7-9; clone_size: .
cdr3_aa: CAISELAGASLGTGELFF; j_call: TRBJ2-2; v_call: TRBV10-3; clone_size: .
cdr3_aa: CASTPLVGSYNEQFF; j_call: TRBJ2-1; v_call: TRBV12-3/TRBV12-4; clone_size: few
cdr3_aa: CASRSSAGTGSDEQYF; j_call: TRBJ2-7; v_call: TRBV6-1; clone_size: few
cdr3_aa: CASSYSIADQASYEQYF; j_call: TRBJ2-7; v_call: TRBV6-2/TRBV6-3; clone_size: .
cdr3_aa: CASSLGSDYGYTF; j_call: TRBJ1-2; v_call: TRBV7-2; clone_size: few
cdr3_aa: CASSAETGGDEQFF; j_call: TRBJ2-1; v_call: TRBV25-1; clone_size: .
cdr3_aa: CASSEPGQPHPDTQYF; j_call: TRBJ2-3; v_call: TRBV6-1; clone_size: .
cdr3_aa: CASRVAGGPLEQFF; j_call: TRBJ2-1; v_call: TRBV25-1; clone_size: .
cdr3_aa: CASSLAREPGYTF; j_call: TRBJ1-2; v_call: TRBV12-3/TRBV12-4; clone_size: .
cdr3_aa: CSVEPSGGKTQYF; j_call: TRBJ2-5; v_call: TRBV29-1; clone_size: many
cdr3_aa: CASSDRPMNTEAFF; j_call: TRBJ1-1; v_call: TRBV2; clone_size: .
cdr3_aa: CASSYQPGTSGGLLYEQFF; j_call: TRBJ2-1; v_call: TRBV6-2/TRBV6-3; clone_size: few
cdr3_aa: CASSVDAGSTDTQYF; j_call: TRBJ2-3; v_call: TRBV9; clone_size: .
cdr3_aa: CASSPPRQSGNTIYF; j_call: TRBJ1-3; v_call: TRBV4-1; clone_size: .
cdr3_aa: CSASESSYNSPLHF; j_call: TRBJ1-6; v_call: TRBV20-1; clone_size: .
cdr3_aa: CASSQGDRSTDTQYF; j_call: TRBJ2-3; v_call: TRBV14; clone_size: few
cdr3_aa: CASSLGLAGLEQFF; j_call: .; v_call: TRBV11-1; clone_size: .